This is a list of T cell receptor beta chains from one sample in a study of shared clonotypes between healthy human individuals. Sequenced by immunoSEQ multiplex PCR; TCRdb stores in-frame clones only, minus some. The table shows about 520,000 clones, with around 85% occurring only once. Sequenced material: PBMCs. Every receptor here comes from a woman in her forties in good health. Some clones in this sample may be carry-over from other donors' samples. Both conserved end residues are part of each CDR3. The order of the fields is D gene, J gene, V gene, CDR3 protein, CDR3 DNA. The D gene is left open where the match is weak.

.	TRBJ1-1	TRBV27	CASRPRGQVYEAFF	TGTGCCAGCAGACCCCGGGGACAAGTCTATGAAGCTTTCTTT
.	TRBJ1-4	TRBV7-9	CASSALEGRLFF	TGTGCCAGCAGCGCCTTGGAAGGGAGACTGTTTTTT
TRBD2	TRBJ2-5	TRBV19	CASSPQAGRRETQYF	TGTGCCAGTAGTCCTCAAGCGGGACGGCGGGAGACCCAGTACTTC
TRBD1	TRBJ1-1	TRBV11-3	CASSSGQGGTEAFF	TGTGCCAGCAGCTCGGGACAGGGCGGCACTGAAGCTTTCTTT
.	TRBJ1-2	TRBV28	CASTPGGFLYGYTF	TGTGCCAGCACCCCTGGTGGCTTCCTCTATGGCTACACCTTC
.	TRBJ1-2	TRBV27	CASSLQYTASPLYGYTF	TGTGCCAGCAGTTTACAATATACTGCGTCGCCCCTATATGGCTACACCTTC
TRBD2	TRBJ2-7	TRBV28	CASSSLGEGGEQYF	TGTGCCAGCAGTTCCCTCGGGGAGGGCGGGGAGCAGTACTTC
.	TRBJ2-1	TRBV7-9	CASSSNAPGDEQFF	TGTGCCAGCAGCTCAAACGCCCCGGGTGATGAGCAGTTCTTC
TRBD2	TRBJ2-3	TRBV5-6	CASSLALAVSTDTQYF	TGTGCCAGCAGCTTAGCCCTAGCGGTTAGCACAGATACGCAGTATTTT
.	TRBJ1-4	TRBV7-9	CASQRGENEKLFF	TGTGCCAGCCAGAGGGGGGAAAATGAAAAACTGTTTTTT